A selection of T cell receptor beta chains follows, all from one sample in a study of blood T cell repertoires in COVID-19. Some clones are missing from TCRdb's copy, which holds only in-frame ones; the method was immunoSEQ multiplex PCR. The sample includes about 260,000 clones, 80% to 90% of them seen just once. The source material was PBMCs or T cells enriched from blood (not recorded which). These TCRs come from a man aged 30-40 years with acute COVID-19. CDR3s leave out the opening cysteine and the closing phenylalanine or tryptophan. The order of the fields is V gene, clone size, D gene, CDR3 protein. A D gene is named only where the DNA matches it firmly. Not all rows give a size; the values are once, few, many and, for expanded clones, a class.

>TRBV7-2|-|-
ASSPPPGLYNEQF
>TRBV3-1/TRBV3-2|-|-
ASSQANYNEQF
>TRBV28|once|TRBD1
ASRNRGSNYGYT
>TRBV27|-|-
ASSPQSGEGYT
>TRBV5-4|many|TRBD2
ASSFKRAGDSGELF
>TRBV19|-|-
ASSTGAGELF
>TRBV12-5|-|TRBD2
ASGLDGLAGIDIQY
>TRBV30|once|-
AWSGNRGIAGEKLF
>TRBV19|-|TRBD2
ASSLGNSGGQETQY
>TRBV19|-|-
ASSSPTDTQY
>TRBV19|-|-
ASTVGGARTELF
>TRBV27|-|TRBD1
ASSFGTGGAF
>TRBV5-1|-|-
ASSDGHATNEKLF
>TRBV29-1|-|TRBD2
SVKRLAAQETQY
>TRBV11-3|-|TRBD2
ASSQSGNNEQF
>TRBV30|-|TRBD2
AWSEASGIYNEQF
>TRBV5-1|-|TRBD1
ASTPGQGSLNTEAF
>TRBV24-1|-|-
ATSDSLGGSPGYGYT
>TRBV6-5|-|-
ASLRPGNTEAF
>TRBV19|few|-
ASSTQGNEQF
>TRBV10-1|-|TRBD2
ASNGGTSDNEQF
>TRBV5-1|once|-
ASSLALASSPGNTIY
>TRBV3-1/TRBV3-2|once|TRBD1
APVRGQESHQPQH
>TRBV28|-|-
ASSLGTPLNTEAF
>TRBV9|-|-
ASGRVPSTDTQY
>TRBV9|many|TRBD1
ASSVGTGLQPQH